The rows below give T cell receptor beta chains drawn from one sample of a study of T cell repertoires in cytomegalovirus infection. MiXCR, applied by TCRdb to the reads, yields one record per CDR3 protein. The table records 150,000 to 200,000 distinct CDR3 sequences, 15% to 20% of them present only once. Sequenced: CD8+ T cells from PBMCs. The receptor set was obtained from a human donor in good health (CMV status not recorded). Some clones in this sample may be carry-over from other donors' samples. The CDR3 runs from the conserved cysteine through the conserved F or W. A D gene is named only where the DNA matches it firmly. Rows may omit the clone size; those that give it use once, few, many or a size class.

cdr3_aa: CTSSLIDRDQNTEAFF
cdr3_nt: TGTACCAGCAGCCTGATAGACCGGGACCAGAACACTGAAGCTTTCTTT
j_call: TRBJ1-1
d_call: NA
v_call: TRBV7-8
clone_size: few

cdr3_aa: CASMRAGSSYEQYF
cdr3_nt: TGTGCCAGCATGAGAGCGGGAAGCTCCTACGAGCAGTACTTC
j_call: TRBJ2-7
d_call: TRBD2
v_call: TRBV6-1
clone_size: few

cdr3_aa: CASSLVRGGLSSYNEQFF
cdr3_nt: TGTGCCAGCAGCTTAGTTAGGGGGGGATTGAGCTCCTACAATGAGCAGTTCTTC
j_call: TRBJ2-1
d_call: NA
v_call: TRBV7-8
clone_size: NA

cdr3_aa: CASSDGWTQYF
cdr3_nt: TGTGCCAGCAGTGACGGGTGGACCCAGTACTTC
j_call: TRBJ2-5
d_call: NA
v_call: TRBV25-1
clone_size: once

cdr3_aa: CASSSGQVYEQYF
cdr3_nt: TGTGCCAGCAGCTCCGGGCAGGTCTACGAGCAGTACTTC
j_call: TRBJ2-7
d_call: NA
v_call: TRBV11-2
clone_size: NA

cdr3_aa: CASFPASGPASDTQYF
cdr3_nt: TGTGCCAGTTTCCCCGCTAGCGGCCCAGCGTCGGATACGCAGTATTTT
j_call: TRBJ2-3
d_call: TRBD2
v_call: TRBV6-2/TRBV6-3
clone_size: few

cdr3_aa: CASSLGGEKLFF
cdr3_nt: TGTGCCAGCAGCTTAGGGGGGGAAAAACTGTTTTTT
j_call: TRBJ1-4
d_call: NA
v_call: TRBV7-8
clone_size: NA

cdr3_aa: CATRLAGDTTDTQYF
cdr3_nt: TGTGCCACCCGACTAGCGGGAGACACCACAGATACGCAGTATTTT
j_call: TRBJ2-3
d_call: TRBD2
v_call: TRBV28
clone_size: few

cdr3_aa: CSARDDRVGFHGNTIYF
cdr3_nt: TGCAGTGCTAGAGATGACAGGGTGGGGTTCCATGGAAACACCATATATTTT
j_call: TRBJ1-3
d_call: TRBD1
v_call: TRBV20-1
clone_size: NA

cdr3_aa: CASSSRQGGGETQYF
cdr3_nt: TGTGCCAGCAGCTCTCGACAGGGAGGAGGAGAGACCCAGTACTTC
j_call: TRBJ2-5
d_call: NA
v_call: TRBV7-9
clone_size: NA

cdr3_aa: CASSLKGLGTDTQYF
cdr3_nt: TGTGCCAGCAGCTTAAAAGGGCTTGGGACAGATACGCAGTATTTT
j_call: TRBJ2-3
d_call: NA
v_call: TRBV7-6
clone_size: few

cdr3_aa: CASSFTGGRQETQYF
cdr3_nt: TGTGCCAGCAGCTTCACAGGTGGGCGGCAAGAGACCCAGTACTTC
j_call: TRBJ2-5
d_call: NA
v_call: TRBV28
clone_size: once

cdr3_aa: CSARLPLRGASGETQYF
cdr3_nt: TGCAGTGCTAGACTCCCCCTCAGGGGGGCTAGCGGAGAGACCCAGTACTTC
j_call: TRBJ2-5
d_call: NA
v_call: TRBV20-1
clone_size: NA

cdr3_aa: CSVGGGQGADYGYTF
cdr3_nt: TGCAGCGTTGGAGGGGGGCAGGGGGCAGACTATGGCTACACCTTC
j_call: TRBJ1-2
d_call: TRBD1
v_call: TRBV29-1
clone_size: few

cdr3_aa: CASTPGVEQFF
cdr3_nt: TGTGCCAGTACACCGGGAGTTGAGCAGTTCTTC
j_call: TRBJ2-1
d_call: NA
v_call: TRBV28
clone_size: NA

cdr3_aa: CASSLRGPGWSDTQYF
cdr3_nt: TGTGCCAGCAGCTTGAGGGGGCCAGGGTGGTCAGATACGCAGTATTTT
j_call: TRBJ2-3
d_call: TRBD1
v_call: TRBV5-5
clone_size: NA

cdr3_aa: CASSIVVGQETQYF
cdr3_nt: TGTGCCAGTAGTATAGTTGTGGGACAAGAGACCCAGTACTTC
j_call: TRBJ2-5
d_call: NA
v_call: TRBV19
clone_size: NA

cdr3_aa: CASSPDKFQETQYF
cdr3_nt: TGTGCCAGCAGTCCAGACAAGTTCCAAGAGACCCAGTACTTC
j_call: TRBJ2-5
d_call: NA
v_call: TRBV12-3/TRBV12-4
clone_size: few

cdr3_aa: CASSLGGGPLYEQYF
cdr3_nt: TGTGCCAGCAGCTTAGGGGGGGGTCCTCTCTACGAGCAGTACTTC
j_call: TRBJ2-7
d_call: TRBD2
v_call: TRBV7-8
clone_size: NA

cdr3_aa: CASSFRTSGKETQYF
cdr3_nt: TGTGCCAGCAGCTTTAGGACTAGCGGTAAAGAGACCCAGTACTTC
j_call: TRBJ2-5
d_call: TRBD2
v_call: TRBV7-2
clone_size: few

cdr3_aa: CASSLGQKSNQPQHF
cdr3_nt: TGTGCCAGCAGCTTAGGACAGAAGAGCAATCAGCCCCAGCATTTT
j_call: TRBJ1-5
d_call: NA
v_call: TRBV7-2
clone_size: few

cdr3_aa: CASSSYRGGRETQYF
cdr3_nt: TGTGCCAGCAGTTCCTATCGGGGGGGACGAGAGACCCAGTACTTC
j_call: TRBJ2-5
d_call: TRBD2
v_call: TRBV7-2
clone_size: many

cdr3_aa: CASSENSGRFTGELFF
cdr3_nt: TGCGCCAGCAGTGAAAATAGCGGGAGGTTCACCGGGGAGCTGTTTTTT
j_call: TRBJ2-2
d_call: TRBD2
v_call: TRBV10-1
clone_size: NA

cdr3_aa: CSGAPQEVPRETQYF
cdr3_nt: TGCAGCGGGGCCCCCCAAGAGGTCCCCAGGGAGACCCAGTACTTC
j_call: TRBJ2-5
d_call: NA
v_call: TRBV29-1
clone_size: NA

cdr3_aa: CASSWTSGRSNEQFF
cdr3_nt: TGTGCCAGCAGCTGGACTAGCGGGAGATCTAATGAGCAGTTCTTC
j_call: TRBJ2-1
d_call: TRBD2
v_call: TRBV11-2
clone_size: few

cdr3_aa: CSVLRLAGGVTGELFF
cdr3_nt: TGCAGCGTTCTGCGACTAGCGGGAGGTGTAACCGGGGAGCTGTTTTTT
j_call: TRBJ2-2
d_call: TRBD2
v_call: TRBV29-1
clone_size: NA

cdr3_aa: CASSPHRDFQAGELFF
cdr3_nt: TGTGCCAGCAGCCCTCACCGGGACTTCCAGGCCGGGGAGCTGTTTTTT
j_call: TRBJ2-2
d_call: NA
v_call: TRBV11-2
clone_size: NA

cdr3_aa: CASSPGTGHPEQYF
cdr3_nt: TGTGCCAGCAGTCCGGGGACAGGGCATCCCGAGCAGTACTTC
j_call: TRBJ2-7
d_call: TRBD1
v_call: TRBV28
clone_size: NA

cdr3_aa: CASSSLGRKTQYF
cdr3_nt: TGTGCCAGCAGCTCCCTGGGGCGGAAGACCCAGTACTTC
j_call: TRBJ2-5
d_call: NA
v_call: TRBV28
clone_size: few

cdr3_aa: CASSLVAPEQFF
cdr3_nt: TGTGCCAGCAGCTTAGTTGCACCTGAGCAGTTCTTC
j_call: TRBJ2-1
d_call: NA
v_call: TRBV7-9
clone_size: NA

cdr3_aa: CSARDLTGGQTNEKLFF
cdr3_nt: TGCAGTGCTAGAGATCTAACAGGGGGGCAAACTAATGAAAAACTGTTTTTT
j_call: TRBJ1-4
d_call: TRBD1
v_call: TRBV20-1
clone_size: many

cdr3_aa: CASSPGAGARRVDTQYF
cdr3_nt: TGTGCCAGCAGCCCGGGGGCAGGGGCCCGTCGTGTGGATACGCAGTATTTT
j_call: TRBJ2-3
d_call: NA
v_call: TRBV4-2
clone_size: NA

cdr3_aa: CASEGGRRDTGELFF
cdr3_nt: TGTGCCAGCGAGGGAGGACGGCGGGACACCGGGGAGCTGTTTTTT
j_call: TRBJ2-2
d_call: NA
v_call: TRBV6-6
clone_size: few

cdr3_aa: CSARDFSTDTQYF
cdr3_nt: TGCAGTGCTCGGGACTTTTCCACAGATACGCAGTATTTT
j_call: TRBJ2-3
d_call: NA
v_call: TRBV20-1
clone_size: few

cdr3_aa: CASSSNRLANEQFF
cdr3_nt: TGTGCCAGCAGTTCCAACCGGCTAGCCAATGAGCAGTTCTTC
j_call: TRBJ2-1
d_call: NA
v_call: TRBV28
clone_size: NA

cdr3_aa: CASSPGTSTDTQYF
cdr3_nt: TGTGCCAGCAGCCCCGGTACTAGCACAGATACGCAGTATTTT
j_call: TRBJ2-3
d_call: NA
v_call: TRBV7-2
clone_size: many

cdr3_aa: CASSFTSGTSNEQFF
cdr3_nt: TGTGCCAGCAGCTTCACCTCCGGGACTAGCAATGAGCAGTTCTTC
j_call: TRBJ2-1
d_call: TRBD2
v_call: TRBV7-2
clone_size: NA